Described below is a single TCR beta chain sequence and its context. The sample comes from a study of radiotherapy plus CTLA-4 blockade in lung cancer. Looking at the study overall: Among enrolled patients, over 15% responded and 31% achieved disease control.

Trimming cost V 1 base and J 5 bases; bases outside gene matches: 5. Germline-derived CDR1 and CDR2 are SGHVS and FNYEAQ. The CDR3 runs 16 residues. Ipilimumab-mediated CTLA-4 blockade plus focal radiation was given to patients having chemo-refractory metastatic non-small-cell lung cancer. Produced via immunoSEQ multiplex PCR; TCRdb's table is partial and in-frame only. This table has tens of thousands of clones, 78% appearing once. This specimen was peripheral blood, taken from a patient treated with radiotherapy plus ipilimumab. The source is a human donor with non-small cell lung cancer whose response to radiotherapy plus ipilimumab could not be evaluated. Some clones in this sample may be carry-over from other donors' samples. The V and J genes are TRBV7-6 and TRBJ2-5; TRBD2 aligns across 12 bases. CDR3 residues: CASSLGLAGDRETQYF. The DNA for the CDR3 is TGTGCCAGCAGCTTAGGACTAGCGGGGGATCGGGAGACCCAGTACTTC.